Sequencing of this T cell receptor (beta chain) was carried out in a study of CD8 T cells in ankylosing spondylitis. Notes on the study in general: A TCR beta motif of 7 to 9 highly homologous variants seemed to mark ankylosing spondylitis blood.

MiXCR, run by TCRdb on the 5' RACE reads, gives a single entry per CDR3 protein. Of 500,000 to 550,000 distinct CDR3 sequences listed, approximately 12% are singletons. This clonotype was found many times. Antigen specificity is unknown. The CDR3 runs 14 residues. V dropped 5 bases and J dropped 3 bases, with 13 bases sitting between them. The source is a male donor with ankylosing spondylitis. The rearrangement links TRBV12-3 or TRBV12-4 to TRBJ1-2, with D possibly TRBD1 on 6 matching bases. The specimen sequenced was blood, either unsorted or a sorted T cell fraction (not recorded which). As DNA, the CDR3 is TGTGCCAGCAGTCACCGGGGGGGCGACTATGGCTACACCTTC. This codes for CASSHRGGDYGYTF.